The 11 T cell receptor beta chains below come from one sample, sequenced in a study of shared clonotypes between healthy human individuals. Measured with immunoSEQ multiplex PCR; TCRdb has only the in-frame clones, and not every one. The sample yields about 2 million clones, around 96% seen once. The naive CD8 subset, CD45RO-negative cells positively selected for CCR7, excluded terminally differentiated effector memory CD45RA+ cells. Material for sequencing was naive CD8+ T cells sorted from blood. Source of these receptors: a man aged 18-30 years in good health.

V gene TRBV6-5 combines with J gene TRBJ2-2, with D perhaps matching TRBD2 (5 bases). The length of the CDR3 is 14 residues. The V end lost 7 bases, the J end lost 1 base, and 10 bases lay between the germline ends. Per the germline V gene, CDR1 is MNHEY and CDR2 is SVGAGI. CDR3 sequence: CASTPGKNTGELFF. CDR3 DNA: TGTGCCAGCACCCCCGGGAAGAACACCGGGGAGCTGTTTTTT.

The V call is TRBV4-3, the J call TRBJ1-1, with TRBD1 matching 10 bases. The CDR3 is 16 residues long. V dropped 0 bases and J dropped 2; count of bases not matched to a gene: 3. Germline V gene data show CDR1 as LGHNA and CDR2 as YSLEER. CDR3 DNA: TGCGCCAGCAGCCAAGATCGGACAGGGGGAAACACTGAAGCTTTCTTT. This gives the protein CASSQDRTGGNTEAFF.

J is TRBJ2-1 and V is TRBV7-6; 10 nucleotides line up with TRBD2. This CDR3 region has 16 residues. Trimming cost V 1 base and J 7 bases; bases outside gene matches: 7. Germline V lookup: CDR1 SGHVS, CDR2 FNYEAQ. CDR3 amino acids: CASSLGPAGGPNEQFF. CDR3 bases: TGTGCCAGCAGCTTAGGCCCAGCGGGGGGGCCAAATGAGCAGTTCTTC.

This chain joins TRBV7-9 and TRBJ1-1; 8 bases align to TRBD1. The V and J ends lost 0 bases and 2 bases, in that order; junction bases with no gene match: 5. This CDR3 region has 16 residues. Germline V gives CDR1 SEHNR, CDR2 FQNEAQ (reference sequence). CDR3 DNA: TGTGCCAGCAGCTTAGCCGGACAGGGAATAAACACTGAAGCTTTCTTT. Its protein product is CASSLAGQGINTEAFF. The whole variable domain, remainder taken from reference TRBV7-9 and TRBJ1-1, is DTGVSQNPRHKITKRGQNVTFRCDPISEHNRLYWYRQTLGQGPEFLTYFQNEAQLEKSRLLSDRFSAERPKGSFSTLEIQRTEQGDSAMYLCASSLAGQGINTEAFFGQGTRLTVV.

The V call is TRBV6-6, the J call TRBJ2-7, with 8 bases identical to TRBD2. Germline V CDR1 and CDR2: MNHNY, SVGAGI (reference sequence). This CDR3 spans 16 amino acids. The ends lost 2 bases at V and 7 bases at J; junction bases unmatched: 13. The CDR3 region is CASSYVGLGTGGEQYF. CDR3 in DNA: TGTGCCAGCAGTTACGTGGGCCTGGGTACGGGAGGGGAGCAGTACTTC.

The chain has TRBV7-8 and TRBJ2-3; TRBD2 might be the D (6 bases). The CDR3 contains 15 residues. From germline, CDR1 is SGHVS and CDR2 FQNEAQ. The germline V and J ends were trimmed by 5 bases and 0 bases, with 12 bases remaining between them. CDR3 nucleotide sequence: TGTGCCAGCAGCCATCTAGCGTCTAGCACAGATACGCAGTATTTT. Translation: CASSHLASSTDTQYF.

V and J are TRBV4-1 and TRBJ2-3; TRBD2 is a possible D gene (5 bases). Trimming took off 0 bases at V and 4 bases at J, with 14 bases between the two ends. CDR1 is MGHRA, CDR2 YSYEKL, per germline. CDR3 length: 16 residues. CDR3: CASSQDQAVEADTQYF. CDR3 DNA: TGCGCCAGCAGCCAAGATCAAGCGGTCGAAGCAGATACGCAGTATTTT.

This clone was counted only a few times. This chain links TRBV7-9 with TRBJ1-1, with D perhaps TRBD1 (5 bases). From germline, CDR1 is SEHNR and CDR2 FQNEAQ (reference sequence). The CDR3 is 12 residues long. The germline V and J ends were trimmed by 3 bases and 11 bases, with 13 bases remaining between them. The CDR3 is CASSLGDVPAFF. The CDR3 DNA is TGTGCCAGCAGCTTGGGGGATGTACCGGCTTTCTTT.

The chain carries TRBV11-2 and TRBJ2-7; the D is unclear. This CDR3 region has 14 residues. The germline CDR1 and CDR2 sequences are SGHAT and FQNNGV. The V and J ends lost 1 base and 3 bases respectively, with 10 bases between them. This CDR3 reads CASSLAGPIYEQYF. The CDR3 region has the DNA TGTGCCAGCAGCTTAGCCGGACCGATCTACGAGCAGTACTTC.

The chain joins TRBV7-9 to TRBJ2-6, with D possibly matching TRBD2 (6 bases). CDR3 length: 15 residues. The V and J ends lost 5 bases and 1 base respectively, with 9 bases between them. Germline CDR1 SEHNR, CDR2 FQNEAQ (reference sequence). CDR3 in amino acids: CASSDGTSGANVLTF. The CDR3 DNA follows: TGTGCCAGCAGCGACGGGACTTCTGGGGCCAACGTCCTGACTTTC.

The chain employs TRBV5-6 and TRBJ2-5; 12 bases match TRBD2. The CDR3 sequence is 19 residues long. The germline V gene has CDR1 SGHDT and CDR2 YYEEEE. Germline trimming cut 5 bases from V and 1 base from J; bases unmatched to any gene: 15. The CDR3 here is CASSDRRAPGLAGQETQYF. In DNA form, the CDR3 reads TGTGCCAGCAGTGATCGTCGGGCGCCGGGACTAGCGGGCCAAGAGACCCAGTACTTC.